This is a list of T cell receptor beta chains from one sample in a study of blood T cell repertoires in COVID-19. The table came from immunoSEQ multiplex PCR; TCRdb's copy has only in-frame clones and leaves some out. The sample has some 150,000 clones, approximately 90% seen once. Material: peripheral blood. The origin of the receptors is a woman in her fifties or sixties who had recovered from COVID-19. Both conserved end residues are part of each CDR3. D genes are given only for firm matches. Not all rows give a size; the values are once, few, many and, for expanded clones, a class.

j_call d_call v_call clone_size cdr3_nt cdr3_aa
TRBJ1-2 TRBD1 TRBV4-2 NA TGTGCCAGCAGCCCACAGACAGGGGCCTATGGCTACACCTTC CASSPQTGAYGYTF
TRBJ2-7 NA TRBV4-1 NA TGCGCCAGCAGCCAAGATGGTTTTGGGGGCGGCGAGCAGTACTTC CASSQDGFGGGEQYF
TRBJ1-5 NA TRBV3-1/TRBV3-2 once TGTGCCAGCAGCCAGGGAGGCGCCAATCAGCCCCAGCATTTT CASSQGGANQPQHF
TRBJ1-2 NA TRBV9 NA TGTGCCAGCAGCCCCGGGGGAGGGCAGAACCGATTTCACTACACCTTC CASSPGGGQNRFHYTF
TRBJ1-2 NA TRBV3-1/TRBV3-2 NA TGTGCCAGCAGCCAAGACACAGGCTGGAATGGCTACACCTTC CASSQDTGWNGYTF
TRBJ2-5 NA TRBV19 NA TGTGCCAGTAGTATAGGAGGGTACCAAGAGACCCAGTACTTC CASSIGGYQETQYF
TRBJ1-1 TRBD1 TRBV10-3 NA TGTGCCAGCCGGGACAGGGGGGGGACTGAAGCTTTCTTT CASRDRGGTEAFF
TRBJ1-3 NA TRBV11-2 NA TGTGCCAGCAGCTTGTTTACAGGGAGCTCTGGAAACACCATATATTTT CASSLFTGSSGNTIYF
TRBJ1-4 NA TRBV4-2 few TGTGCCAGCAACTCCGAGACAGGCTCAAATGAAAAACTGTTTTTT CASNSETGSNEKLFF
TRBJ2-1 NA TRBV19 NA TGTGCCAGTGGGGCAACTAGCCACACCTACAATGAGCAGTTCTTC CASGATSHTYNEQFF
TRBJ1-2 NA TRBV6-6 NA TGTGCCAGCAGTTACCAGGGGCTGGTCTATGGCTACACCTTC CASSYQGLVYGYTF
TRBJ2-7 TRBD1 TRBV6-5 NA TGTGCCAGCAGTTACTCTAGGACCGGGACAGCCTACGAGCAGTACTTC CASSYSRTGTAYEQYF
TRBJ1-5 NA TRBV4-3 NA TGCGCCAGCAGCCAAGGATATACAGGGAATCAGCCCCAGCATTTT CASSQGYTGNQPQHF
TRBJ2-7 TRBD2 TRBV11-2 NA TGTGCCAGCAGCCGGGGACTAGTGGGGTACGAGCAGTACTTC CASSRGLVGYEQYF
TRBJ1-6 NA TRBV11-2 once TGTGCCAGCAGCTTAGCCCCGCAGGCCCATAATTCACCCCTCCACTTT CASSLAPQAHNSPLHF
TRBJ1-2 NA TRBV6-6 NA TGTGCCAGCAGTTACGAGCAGGGGAGAGGCTACACCTTC CASSYEQGRGYTF
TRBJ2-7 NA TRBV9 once TGTGCCAGCAGCGTAGGGAGCTCCTACGAGCAGTACTTC CASSVGSSYEQYF
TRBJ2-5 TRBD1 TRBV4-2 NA TGTGCCAGCAGCCAAGTAGGACAGGCGGAGACCCAGTACTTC CASSQVGQAETQYF
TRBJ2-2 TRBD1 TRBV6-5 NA TGTGCCAGCAGACTGACAGGGGCCACCGGGGAGCTGTTTTTT CASRLTGATGELFF
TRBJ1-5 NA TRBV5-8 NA TGTGCCAGCAGCTTGGGGGGGGGCAGACCCTTCAATCAGCCCCAGCATTTT CASSLGGGRPFNQPQHF
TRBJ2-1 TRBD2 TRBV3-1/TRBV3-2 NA TGTGCCAGCAGCCAAGATAGAGTAGCGGGAGAGCAGTTCTTC CASSQDRVAGEQFF
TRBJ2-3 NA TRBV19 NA TGTGCCAGTAGTATGTACGTCACTAGCACAGATACGCAGTATTTT CASSMYVTSTDTQYF
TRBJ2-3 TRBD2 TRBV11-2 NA TGTGCCAGCAGCCCCAAGGGACTAGCTGCAGATACGCAGTATTTT CASSPKGLAADTQYF
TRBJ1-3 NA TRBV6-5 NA TGTGCCAGCAGTTCGTACGGGATTCTCTCTGGAAACACCATATATTTT CASSSYGILSGNTIYF
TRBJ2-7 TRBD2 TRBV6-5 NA TGTGCCAGTAAGGACGGCGGGGGGGCCTACGAGCAGTACTTC CASKDGGGAYEQYF
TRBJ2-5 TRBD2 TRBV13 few TGTGCCAGCAGCTCGCGAGCGGGATTACAAGAGACCCAGTACTTC CASSSRAGLQETQYF
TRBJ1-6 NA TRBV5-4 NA TGTGCCAGCAGCTTGGGACACGGGATCAAGTCACCCCTCCACTTT CASSLGHGIKSPLHF
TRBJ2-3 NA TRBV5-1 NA TGCGCCAGCAGCTTGGCCCCCGGCGGGAAAGATACGCAGTATTTT CASSLAPGGKDTQYF
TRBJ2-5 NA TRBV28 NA TGTGCCAGCAGTTCACCCGGGACAACCCAAGAGACCCAGTACTTC CASSSPGTTQETQYF
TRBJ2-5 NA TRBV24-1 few TGTGCCACCAGGGAGGGGGCGCGGGAGACCCAGTACTTC CATREGARETQYF
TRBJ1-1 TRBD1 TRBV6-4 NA TGTGCCAGCAGTGACGCTCCAGGGACAGGGGAAAGGTCAGACACTGAAGCTTTCTTT CASSDAPGTGERSDTEAFF
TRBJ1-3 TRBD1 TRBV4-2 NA TGTGCCAGCAGCCAAGGAGGGGGCGGAAACACCATATATTTT CASSQGGGGNTIYF
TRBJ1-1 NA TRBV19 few TGTGCCAGTAGGCACAGTGCCAACATGAACACTGAAGCTTTCTTT CASRHSANMNTEAFF
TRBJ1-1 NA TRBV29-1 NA TGCAGCGTTGGATCCATACAGGGCGGAGGCACTGAAGCTTTCTTT CSVGSIQGGGTEAFF